This is a list of T cell receptor beta chains from one sample in a study of T cells after yellow fever vaccination. TCRdb passed the 5' RACE reads through MiXCR, listing each CDR3 protein once. The sample includes hundreds of thousands of distinct CDR3 sequences, less than 4.5% of them seen just once. The sequencing here drew on PBMCs, taken on the day of the yellow fever booster vaccination. The receptors stem from a man aged 18-30 years who received the YFV17D yellow fever vaccine. The CDR3 runs from the conserved cysteine through the conserved F or W.

J	V	CDR3
TRBJ2-7	TRBV7-2	CASSLAYSNYEQYF
TRBJ2-1	TRBV28	CASHSGGYNEQFF
TRBJ2-3	TRBV19	CASSQRGAPTNTQYF
TRBJ1-1	TRBV5-1	CASSTQGSTEAFF
TRBJ2-6	TRBV18	CASSPPGGSNVLTF
TRBJ1-6	TRBV19	CASSITGDSPLHF
TRBJ1-2	TRBV5-8	CASSYYRNDYGYTF
TRBJ2-1	TRBV5-1	CASSLGETGSDEQFF
TRBJ2-1	TRBV12-3/TRBV12-4	CASSGLRRDEQFF
TRBJ2-7	TRBV10-3	CAISGSRSYEQYF
TRBJ2-3	TRBV5-6	CASSFPQDTQYF
TRBJ2-2	TRBV6-1	CASSLEPAGELFF